Following are 28 T cell receptor beta chains from one sample sequenced in a study of OX40 agonist ivuxolimab in advanced cancers. Here immunoSEQ multiplex PCR was the method, and the copy in TCRdb shows in-frame clones only, minus some. The sample carries tens of thousands of clones, less than 90% recorded once. The sequencing used CD4+ or CD8+ T cells sorted from blood, collected in a trial of the OX40 agonist ivuxolimab. The receptors stem from an adult with an advanced solid tumor such as melanoma, head and neck, liver or kidney cancer.

This chain links TRBV15 with TRBJ2-7; 12 bases map to TRBD1. The CDR3 runs 15 residues. Germline values: CDR1 LNHNV, CDR2 YYDKDF (reference sequence). The J segment lost 9 bases and the V segment lost 0 bases, leaving 6 bases of the junction unmatched. The CDR3 reads CATSRDQGQGAGQYF. CDR3 sequence (DNA): TGTGCCACCAGCAGAGATCAGGGACAGGGGGCCGGGCAGTACTTC.

This sequence joins TRBV19 and TRBJ1-1; D might be TRBD1 (6 bases). V lost 7 bases to trimming and J lost 1 base, with 10 bases between them. Germline CDR1 is LNHDA and CDR2 is SQIVND (reference sequence). This CDR3 spans 13 amino acids. The CDR3 sequence: CASKDSWNTEAFF. The CDR3 DNA follows: TGTGCCAGTAAGGACAGTTGGAACACTGAAGCTTTCTTT.

CDR3 DNA: TGTGCCAGCAGAGGACAGGGATACGAGCAGTACTTC. Amino acids: CASRGQGYEQYF. The V call is TRBV27, the J call TRBJ2-7; 8 bases agree with TRBD1. Germline assignment: CDR1 MNHEY and CDR2 SMNVEV (reference sequence). The J segment lost 4 bases and the V segment lost 6 bases, leaving 2 bases of the junction unmatched. CDR3 length: 12 amino acids.

This clone occurred once. V usage is TRBV7-9 and J usage is TRBJ2-5, with TRBD1 identical over 7 bases. The CDR3 loop spans 14 amino acids. The V segment lost 1 base and the J segment 8 bases; nucleotides outside the gene matches: 7. From germline, CDR1 is SEHNR and CDR2 FQNEAQ (reference sequence). The CDR3 sequence: CASSLETGADTQYF. In nucleotides, the CDR3 is TGTGCCAGCAGCTTAGAAACAGGGGCTGACACCCAGTACTTC.

This chain joins TRBV9 and TRBJ2-2; a possible D gene is TRBD2 (5 bases). The CDR3 length is 14 residues. Germline V gives CDR1 SGDLS, CDR2 YYNGEE. V was clipped by 3 bases and J by 5 bases, with 11 bases between them. As DNA, the CDR3 is TGTGCCAGCAGCGCCCCCAGGAGGACCGGGGAGCTGTTTTTT. Its protein product is CASSAPRRTGELFF.

The chain couples TRBV2 to TRBJ1-1, with D tentatively TRBD1 (6 bases). Germline loops: CDR1 SNHLY, CDR2 FYNNEI. The length of the CDR3 is 12 residues. V was trimmed by 8 bases and J by 5 bases, leaving 12 bases between them. CDR3 loop: CASHRVSTEAFF. The DNA for the CDR3 is TGTGCCAGCCACAGGGTTTCGACTGAAGCTTTCTTT. Drawing the rest from reference TRBV2 and TRBJ1-1, the complete variable domain is EPEVTQTPSHQVTQMGQEVILRCVPISNHLYFYWYRQILGQKVEFLVSFYNNEISEKSEIFDDQFSVERPDGSNFTLKIRSTKLEDSAMYFCASHRVSTEAFFGQGTRLTVV.

This clone has just a few counts. V is TRBV7-9 and J is TRBJ2-2; a weak D match, TRBD1 (6 bases). This CDR3 spans 17 amino acids. Germline V CDR1 and CDR2: SEHNR, FQNEAQ (reference sequence). V gave up 5 bases and J gave up 3 bases, with 19 bases separating them. DNA for the CDR3: TGTGCCAGCAGCACCACAGGGTCAGAAAGGTACACCGGGGAGCTGTTTTTT. It yields the protein CASSTTGSERYTGELFF.

The rearrangement links TRBV6-5 to TRBJ2-5; TRBD1 or TRBD2 may be the D gene (6 bases each). Trimming took off 0 bases at V and 2 bases at J, with 10 bases between the two ends. Per the germline V gene, CDR1 is MNHEY and CDR2 is SVGAGI. The CDR3 length is 15 residues. The chain's CDR3 is CASSYSGGSQETQYF. In DNA form, the CDR3 reads TGTGCCAGCAGTTACTCCGGGGGCTCTCAAGAGACCCAGTACTTC.

V and J are TRBV28 and TRBJ2-7; the match to TRBD2 covers 8 bases. This CDR3 comprises 14 residues. Germline trimming cut 7 bases from V and 4 bases from J; bases unmatched to any gene: 9. CDR1 is MDHEN, CDR2 SYDVKM, per germline. The CDR3 here is CASTEPGGRYEQYF. The DNA for the CDR3 is TGTGCCAGCACCGAACCGGGAGGGCGGTACGAGCAGTACTTC.

The J gene is TRBJ2-2, the V gene TRBV7-9, with D possibly TRBD1 on 5 matching bases. Trimming removed 10 bases at V and 2 bases at J, with 11 bases between. Germline V gene lookup returns CDR1 SEHNR and CDR2 FQNEAQ (reference sequence). This CDR3 is built from 13 residues. CDR3 sequence reads: CANLQVNTGELFF. CDR3 sequence (DNA): TGTGCCAATTTACAGGTTAACACCGGGGAGCTGTTTTTT.

Only one count was recorded for this clone. The chain uses TRBV6-5 and TRBJ1-2, with a tentative D call TRBD1 (5 bases). The CDR3 covers 13 residues. Looked up from germline, CDR1 is MNHEY and CDR2 is SVGAGI. With 2 bases removed from V and 4 bases from J, the gap between germline ends came to 8 bases. CDR3 in DNA: TGTGCCAGCAGTTACGGAGGGGTCTATGGCTACACCTTC. It encodes CASSYGGVYGYTF.

The V call is TRBV30, the J call TRBJ2-1, with D uncertain. The CDR3 totals 11 residues. V gave up 1 base and J gave up 6 bases, with 4 bases separating them. Germline V gene data show CDR1 as GTSNPN and CDR2 as SVGIG (reference sequence). The CDR3 DNA is TGTGCCTGGAGTGACAGCAATGAGCAGTTCTTC. Translated, it gives CAWSDSNEQFF.

The chain has TRBV9 and TRBJ1-1; perhaps TRBD1 as D (5 bases). CDR3 size: 15 residues. Germline assignment: CDR1 SGDLS and CDR2 YYNGEE. V lost 0 bases to trimming and J lost 0 bases, with 9 bases between them. CDR3 bases: TGTGCCAGCAGCGTAGTGGGGCAGATGAACACTGAAGCTTTCTTT. Protein sequence: CASSVVGQMNTEAFF.

The chain has TRBV20-1 and TRBJ2-7, with D hard to call. Germline values: CDR1 DFQATT, CDR2 SNEGSKA (reference sequence). The V gene lost 3 bases and the J gene lost 7 bases, with 4 bases spanning the gap. This CDR3 is built from 9 residues. CDR3 protein: CSASHEQYF. CDR3 DNA sequence: TGCAGTGCTAGTCATGAGCAGTACTTC.

V is TRBV28 and J is TRBJ2-3, with D possibly TRBD1 on 5 matching bases. The CDR3 covers 15 residues. Germline V CDR1 and CDR2: MDHEN, SYDVKM. Trimming stripped 4 bases from V and 0 bases from J, with 11 bases between. The CDR3 region is CASSWTTASTDTQYF. The CDR3 coding sequence is TGTGCCAGCAGTTGGACAACAGCTAGCACAGATACGCAGTATTTT.

This sequence joins TRBV7-9 and TRBJ2-3; D is possibly TRBD1 (6 bases). Germline V lookup: CDR1 SEHNR, CDR2 FQNEAQ (reference sequence). Trimming left V 4 bases short and J 4 bases short, with 6 bases between. CDR3 length equals 12 residues. The CDR3 loop reads CASSSGADTQYF. The CDR3 coding sequence is TGTGCCAGCAGCTCAGGGGCAGATACGCAGTATTTT.

The chain couples TRBV11-1 to TRBJ2-4, with D possibly matching TRBD1 (6 bases). Germline CDR1 is SGHAT and CDR2 is FQDESV (reference sequence). V was pared by 6 bases and J by 1 base, with 16 bases between. The CDR3 extends over 16 amino acids. The CDR3 loop is CASSYERGLAKNIQYF. Here the CDR3 DNA reads TGTGCCAGCAGTTACGAAAGGGGGTTGGCCAAAAACATTCAGTACTTC.

The chain couples TRBV7-9 to TRBJ1-2; D remains unclear. V shed 1 base and J shed 3 bases, with 12 bases lying between them. Looked up from germline, CDR1 is SEHNR and CDR2 is FQNEAQ (reference sequence). This CDR3 has 15 residues. CDR3 amino acids: CASSLDAVQHYGYTF. The CDR3 DNA sequence: TGTGCCAGCAGCTTAGACGCGGTGCAGCACTATGGCTACACCTTC.

The chain links TRBV7-2 to TRBJ1-1; D not resolved. Trimming cost V 1 base and J 0 bases, with 12 bases left between them. Germline CDR1 and CDR2: SGHTA and FQGNSA. The CDR3 is 16 amino acids. CDR3 sequence (DNA): TGTGCCAGCAGCTTAGGGCGTCGGCTAATGAACACTGAAGCTTTCTTT. Its protein is CASSLGRRLMNTEAFF.

The chain joins TRBV7-9 to TRBJ2-1; perhaps TRBD2 as D (6 bases). This CDR3 is built from 14 residues. Germline CDR1 is SEHNR and CDR2 is FQNEAQ (reference sequence). The V and J ends lost 4 bases and 7 bases respectively, with 14 bases between them. CDR3 loop: CASSWAGSGNEQFF. In nucleotides, the CDR3 is TGTGCCAGCAGCTGGGCGGGGTCTGGGAATGAGCAGTTCTTC.

The CDR3 DNA sequence: TGTGCCAGCAGCCCCGGGGAGACCCAGTACTTC. This sequence encodes CASSPGETQYF. The chain employs TRBV9 and TRBJ2-5; no clear D gene. Germline V CDR1 and CDR2: SGDLS, YYNGEE. CDR3 length: 11 residues. V dropped 4 bases and J dropped 5 bases, with 6 bases sitting between them.

This sequence joins TRBV19 and TRBJ2-7; 9 bases map to TRBD1. Unmatched junction bases numbered 11, after V lost 8 bases and J lost 6 bases. The CDR3 covers 14 residues. Germline V gene lookup returns CDR1 LNHDA and CDR2 SQIVND (reference sequence). CDR3 in amino acids: CASEGGTGRGEQYF. The CDR3 DNA reads as TGTGCCAGTGAAGGTGGGACAGGGAGGGGCGAGCAGTACTTC.

The chain has TRBV30 and TRBJ2-7; TRBD1 or TRBD2 may be the D gene (6 bases each). The CDR3 contains 14 residues. Germline V gene sequence: CDR1 GTSNPN, CDR2 SVGIG (reference sequence). V shed 1 base and J shed 4 bases, with 14 bases lying between them. In nucleotides, the CDR3 is TGTGCCTGGAGTGACTGGGGGGCCCTTTACGAGCAGTACTTC. It specifies CAWSDWGALYEQYF.

This chain connects TRBV27 to TRBJ2-1; D is possibly TRBD2 (6 bases). Deletions cut 3 bases from V and 0 bases from J, with 9 bases between. The CDR3 consists of 15 residues. Germline lookup yields CDR1 MNHEY and CDR2 SMNVEV (reference sequence). The CDR3 spells CASSFDGSSYNEQFF. The CDR3 coding sequence is TGTGCCAGCAGTTTTGACGGGAGCTCCTACAATGAGCAGTTCTTC.

This chain connects TRBV30 to TRBJ2-7; 11 positions match TRBD2. V shed 1 base and J 4 bases; nucleotides not matched to a gene: 6. This CDR3 spans 15 amino acids. CDR1 and CDR2 from the germline V gene are GTSNPN and SVGIG (reference sequence). The CDR3 sequence: CAWSGLGLADYEQYF. Here the CDR3 DNA reads TGTGCCTGGAGTGGGTTGGGACTAGCGGATTACGAGCAGTACTTC.

V gene TRBV5-6 combines with J gene TRBJ2-3; no clear D. The CDR3 is 16 residues long. CDR1 is SGHDT, CDR2 YYEEEE, per germline. V dropped 5 bases and J dropped 0 bases, with 16 bases sitting between them. The CDR3 loop is CASRLSPAGSTDTQYF. CDR3 nucleotides: TGTGCCAGCAGGCTGTCGCCTGCCGGTAGCACAGATACGCAGTATTTT.

V usage is TRBV27 and J usage is TRBJ2-7, with D perhaps TRBD1 or TRBD2 (7 bases each). V lost 5 bases and J 6 bases, leaving 14 bases between the germline ends. Germline V lookup: CDR1 MNHEY, CDR2 SMNVEV (reference sequence). The CDR3 contains 13 residues. Here the CDR3 DNA reads TGTGCCAGCAGTCCAGGGGGAGGGTTCGAGCAGTACTTC. Translating it yields CASSPGGGFEQYF.

The chain carries TRBV5-6 and TRBJ1-1; D is ambiguous. Per the germline V gene, CDR1 is SGHDT and CDR2 is YYEEEE. The CDR3 has 11 residues. V lost 3 bases, J lost 7 bases, and 7 bases lay in between. The CDR3 coding sequence is TGTGCCAGCAGCTACGGCGTTGAAGCTTTCTTT. It translates to CASSYGVEAFF.